This T cell receptor (beta chain) stems from a study of T cells after yellow fever vaccination. In the study overall: Fractions of limited cellularity were prepared by means of SMART-Seq v4 Ultra Low Input. Whole-study findings and limits: In FACS-sorted repertoires, abundant clonotypes from the bulk population could appear as contaminants.

This clonotype was seen a few times. Its antigen is undetermined. This CDR3 contains 14 residues. Trimming removed 10 bases from V and 4 bases from J, with 20 bases in between. Germline loops: CDR1 ENHRY, CDR2 SYGVKD. It was through 5'RACE template switching that TCR cDNA was made, with a universal primer site and UMIs added. TCRdb ran MiXCR on the 5' RACE reads and lists one entry per CDR3 protein. The sample gives some 240,000 distinct CDR3 sequences, 5.2% of which show up once; around 3.5% is in the top ten. This chain links TRBV10-3 with TRBJ2-7; possibly TRBD1 for D (6 bases). This sample comprised CD4+ T cells sorted from PBMCs, obtained on the day of the yellow fever booster vaccination. The receptor comes from a man in his late teens or twenties who received the YFV17D yellow fever vaccine. The chain's CDR3 is CATYLGAQGYEQYV. DNA of the CDR3: TGTGCCACCTACCTGGGGGCACAGGGTTACGAGCAGTACGTC.